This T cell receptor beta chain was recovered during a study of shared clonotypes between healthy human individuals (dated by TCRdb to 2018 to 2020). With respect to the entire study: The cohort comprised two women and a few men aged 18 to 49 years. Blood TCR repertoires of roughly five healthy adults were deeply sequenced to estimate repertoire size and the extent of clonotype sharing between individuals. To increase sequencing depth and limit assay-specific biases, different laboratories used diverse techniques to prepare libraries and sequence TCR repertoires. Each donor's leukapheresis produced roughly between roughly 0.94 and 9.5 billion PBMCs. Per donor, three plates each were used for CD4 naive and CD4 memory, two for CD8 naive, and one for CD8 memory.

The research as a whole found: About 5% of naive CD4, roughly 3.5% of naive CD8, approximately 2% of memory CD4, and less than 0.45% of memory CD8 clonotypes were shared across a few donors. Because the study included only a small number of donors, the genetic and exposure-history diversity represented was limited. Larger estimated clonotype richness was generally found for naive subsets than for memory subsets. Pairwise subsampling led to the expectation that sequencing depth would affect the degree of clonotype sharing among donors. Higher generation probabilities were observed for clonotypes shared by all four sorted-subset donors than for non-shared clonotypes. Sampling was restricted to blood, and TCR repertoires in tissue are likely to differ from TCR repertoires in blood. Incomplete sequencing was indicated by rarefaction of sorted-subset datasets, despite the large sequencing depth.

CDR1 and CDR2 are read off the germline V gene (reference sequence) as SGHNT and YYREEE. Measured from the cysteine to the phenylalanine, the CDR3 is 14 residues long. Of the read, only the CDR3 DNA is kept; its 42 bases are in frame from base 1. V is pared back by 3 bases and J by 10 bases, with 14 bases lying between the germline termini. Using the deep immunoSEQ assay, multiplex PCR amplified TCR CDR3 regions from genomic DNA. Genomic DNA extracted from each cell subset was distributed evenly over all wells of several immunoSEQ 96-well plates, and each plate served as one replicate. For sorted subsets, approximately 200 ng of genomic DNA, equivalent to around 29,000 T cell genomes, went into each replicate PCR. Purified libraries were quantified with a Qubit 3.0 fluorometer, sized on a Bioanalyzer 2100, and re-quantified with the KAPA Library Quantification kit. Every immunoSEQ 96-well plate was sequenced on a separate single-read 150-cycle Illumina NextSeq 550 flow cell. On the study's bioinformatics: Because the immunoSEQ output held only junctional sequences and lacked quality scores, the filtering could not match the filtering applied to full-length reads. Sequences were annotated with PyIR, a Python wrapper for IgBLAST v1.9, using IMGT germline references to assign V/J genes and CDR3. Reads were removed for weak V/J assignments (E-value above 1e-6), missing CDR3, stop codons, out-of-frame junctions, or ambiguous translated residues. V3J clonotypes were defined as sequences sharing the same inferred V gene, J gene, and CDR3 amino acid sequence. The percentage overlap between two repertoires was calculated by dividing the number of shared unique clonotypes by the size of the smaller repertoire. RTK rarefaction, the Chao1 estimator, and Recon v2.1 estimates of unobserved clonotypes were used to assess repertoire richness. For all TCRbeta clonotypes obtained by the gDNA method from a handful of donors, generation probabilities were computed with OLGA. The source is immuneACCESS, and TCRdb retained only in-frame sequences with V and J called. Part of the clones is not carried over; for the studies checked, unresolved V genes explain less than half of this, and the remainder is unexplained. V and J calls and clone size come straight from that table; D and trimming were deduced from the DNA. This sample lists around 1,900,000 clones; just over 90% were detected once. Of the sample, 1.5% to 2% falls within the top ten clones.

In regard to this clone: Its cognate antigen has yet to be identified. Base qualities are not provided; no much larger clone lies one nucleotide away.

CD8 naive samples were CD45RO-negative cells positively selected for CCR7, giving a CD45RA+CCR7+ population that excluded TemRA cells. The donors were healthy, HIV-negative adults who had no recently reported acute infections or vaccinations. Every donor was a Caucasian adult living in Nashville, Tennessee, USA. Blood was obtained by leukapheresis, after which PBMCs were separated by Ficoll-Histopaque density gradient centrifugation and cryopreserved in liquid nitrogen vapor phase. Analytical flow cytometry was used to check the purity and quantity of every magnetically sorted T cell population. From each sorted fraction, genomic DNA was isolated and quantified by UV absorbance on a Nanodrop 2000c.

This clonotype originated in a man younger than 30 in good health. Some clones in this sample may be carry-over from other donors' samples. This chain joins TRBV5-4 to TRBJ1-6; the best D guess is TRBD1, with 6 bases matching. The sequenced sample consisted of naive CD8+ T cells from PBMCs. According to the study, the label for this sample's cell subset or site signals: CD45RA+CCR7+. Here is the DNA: TGTGCCAGCAGCTCCCAGGTTGGGGGCTCACCCCTCCACTTT. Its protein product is CASSSQVGGSPLHF.